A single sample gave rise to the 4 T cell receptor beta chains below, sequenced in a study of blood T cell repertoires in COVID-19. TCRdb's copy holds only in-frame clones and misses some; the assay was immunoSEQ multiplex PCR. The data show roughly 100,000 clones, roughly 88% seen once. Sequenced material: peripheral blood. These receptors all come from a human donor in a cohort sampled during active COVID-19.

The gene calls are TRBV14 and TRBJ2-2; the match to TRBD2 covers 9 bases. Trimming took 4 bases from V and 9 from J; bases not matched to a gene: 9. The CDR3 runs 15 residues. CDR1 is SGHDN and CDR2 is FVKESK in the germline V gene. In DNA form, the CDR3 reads TGTGCCAGCAGCCGCGATAGCGGGAGCGGAAGGGAGCTGTTTTTT. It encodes CASSRDSGSGRELFF.

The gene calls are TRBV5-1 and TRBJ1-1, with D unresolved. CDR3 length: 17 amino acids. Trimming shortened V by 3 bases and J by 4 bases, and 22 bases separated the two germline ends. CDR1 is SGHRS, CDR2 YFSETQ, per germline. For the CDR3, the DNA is TGCGCCAGCAGCTCGATGGCCTCGCGGGGATCGGTCACTGAAGCTTTCTTT. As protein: CASSSMASRGSVTEAFF.

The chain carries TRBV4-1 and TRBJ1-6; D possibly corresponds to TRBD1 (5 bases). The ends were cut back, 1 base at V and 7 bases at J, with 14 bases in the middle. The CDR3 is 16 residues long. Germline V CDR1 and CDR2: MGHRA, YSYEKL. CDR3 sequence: CASSQGAQGANSPLHF. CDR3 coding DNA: TGCGCCAGCAGCCAAGGCGCGCAAGGGGCCAATTCACCCCTCCACTTT.

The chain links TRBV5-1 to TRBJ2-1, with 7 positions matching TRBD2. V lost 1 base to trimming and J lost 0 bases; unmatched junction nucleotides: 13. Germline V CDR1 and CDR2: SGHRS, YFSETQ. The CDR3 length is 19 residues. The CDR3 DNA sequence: TGCGCCAGCAGCTTGAGAGGGGCTAGCGGAACCTTCTCCTACAATGAGCAGTTCTTC. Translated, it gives CASSLRGASGTFSYNEQFF.